This T cell receptor (beta chain) is from a study of PD-L1 blockade in urothelial cancer. At the level of the study: Male sex and bladder-origin urothelial cancer characterized about 85% of the 29 patients.

Time point indicated: pretreatment peripheral blood. Assay used: immunoSEQ multiplex PCR; TCRdb lists only in-frame clones, some missing. The sample has approximately 86,000 clones; 85% are singletons. The ends were cut back, 4 bases at V and 6 bases at J, with 12 bases in the middle. The CDR3 contains 13 residues. Germline assignment: CDR1 ENHRY and CDR2 SYGVKD. The specimen comprised PBMCs, sampled around atezolizumab (anti-PD-L1) treatment. V usage is TRBV10-3 and J usage is TRBJ1-2, with a weak D call TRBD1 (6 bases). This TCR came from a man aged 35-49 years with urothelial cancer. Here the CDR3 reads CAISGTEDHGYTF. Written as DNA, the CDR3 is TGTGCCATCAGTGGGACAGAAGACCATGGCTACACCTTC.